The present T cell receptor beta chain was sequenced within a study of OX40 agonist ivuxolimab in advanced cancers. About the study: All patients had ivuxolimab intravenously every 2 weeks at 0.01 to 10 mg/kg.

This clone has just a few counts. TCRdb's copy holds only in-frame clones and misses some; the assay was immunoSEQ multiplex PCR. This sample carries over 80,000 clones, about 94% of them seen once, and the ten largest clones take roughly 1.1%. Any history of autoimmune disease or systemic immunosuppression disqualified patients. The sequenced sample was CD4+ or CD8+ T cells sorted from blood, obtained in a trial of the OX40 agonist ivuxolimab. The TCR sequence derives from an adult with an advanced solid tumor such as melanoma, head and neck, liver or kidney cancer.

In nucleotides, the CDR3 is TGTGCCAGCAGGTCCCCGGATATCTATGGCTACACCTTC. It is translated as CASRSPDIYGYTF. V is TRBV28 and J is TRBJ1-2; D is unresolved. CDR3 length equals 13 residues. V was pared by 6 bases and J by 4 bases, with 12 bases between. Germline CDR1 and CDR2: MDHEN and SYDVKM.